This TCR beta chain was captured in a study of shared clonotypes between healthy human individuals. Every subset had its genomic DNA shared out evenly among several immunoSEQ plates. Produced via immunoSEQ multiplex PCR; TCRdb's table is partial and in-frame only. The sample has around 2.5 million clones; over 85% are singletons. Caucasian adults residing in Nashville, Tennessee made up all the donors. Study-level results: Genetic and exposure-history diversity was limited by the small donor number. Generally, naive subsets (rather than memory subsets) showed larger estimated richness.

The CDR3 has 14 amino acids. CDR1 is SGHTA and CDR2 is FQGTGA in the germline V gene. Trimming removed 8 bases from V and 0 bases from J, with 10 bases in between. A remark on this clone: Its specificity is unknown.

The TCR comes from a young man in good health. Some clones in this sample may be carry-over from other donors' samples. V usage is TRBV7-3 and J usage is TRBJ2-2; possible D gene TRBD2, 6 bases. The sample consisted of naive CD4+ T cells from PBMCs. Indicated subset: CD45RA+ positively selected. CDR3 sequence reads: CASGAGPNTGELFF. The CDR3 DNA reads TGTGCCAGCGGCGCGGGACCGAACACCGGGGAGCTGTTTTTT.